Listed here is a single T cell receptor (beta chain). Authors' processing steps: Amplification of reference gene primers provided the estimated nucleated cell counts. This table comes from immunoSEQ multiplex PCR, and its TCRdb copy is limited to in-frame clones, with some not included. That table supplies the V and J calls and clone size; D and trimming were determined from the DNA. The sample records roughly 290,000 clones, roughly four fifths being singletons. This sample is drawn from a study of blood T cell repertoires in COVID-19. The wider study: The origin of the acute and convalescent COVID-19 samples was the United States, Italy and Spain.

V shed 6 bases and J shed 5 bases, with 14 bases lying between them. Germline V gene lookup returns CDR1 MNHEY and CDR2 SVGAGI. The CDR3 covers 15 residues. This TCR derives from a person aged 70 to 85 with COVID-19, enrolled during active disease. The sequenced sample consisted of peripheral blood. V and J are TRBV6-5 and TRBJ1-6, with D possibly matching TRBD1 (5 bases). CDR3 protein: CASSRTGPHNSPLHF. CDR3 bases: TGTGCCAGCAGCCGAACAGGCCCTCATAATTCACCCCTCCACTTT.